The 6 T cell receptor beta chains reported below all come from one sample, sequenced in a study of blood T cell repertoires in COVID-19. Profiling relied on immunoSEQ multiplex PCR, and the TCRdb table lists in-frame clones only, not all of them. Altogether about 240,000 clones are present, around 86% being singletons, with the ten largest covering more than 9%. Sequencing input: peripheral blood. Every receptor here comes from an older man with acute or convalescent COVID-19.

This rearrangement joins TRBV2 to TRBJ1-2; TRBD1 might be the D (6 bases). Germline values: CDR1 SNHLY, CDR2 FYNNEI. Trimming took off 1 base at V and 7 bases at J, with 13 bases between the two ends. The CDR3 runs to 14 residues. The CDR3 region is CASSEGQGTSGYTF. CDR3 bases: TGTGCCAGCAGTGAAGGGCAGGGGACGAGTGGCTACACCTTC. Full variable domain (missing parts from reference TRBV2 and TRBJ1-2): EPEVTQTPSHQVTQMGQEVILRCVPISNHLYFYWYRQILGQKVEFLVSFYNNEISEKSEIFDDQFSVERPDGSNFTLKIRSTKLEDSAMYFCASSEGQGTSGYTFGSGTRLTVV.

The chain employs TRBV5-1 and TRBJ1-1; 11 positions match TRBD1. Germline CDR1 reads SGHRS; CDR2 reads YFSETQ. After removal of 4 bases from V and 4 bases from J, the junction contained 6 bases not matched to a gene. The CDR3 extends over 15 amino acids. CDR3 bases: TGCGCCAGCAGCCCGGACAGGGGGCAGAGCACTGAAGCTTTCTTT. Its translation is CASSPDRGQSTEAFF. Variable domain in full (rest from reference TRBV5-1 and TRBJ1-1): KAGVTQTPRYLIKTRGQQVTLSCSPISGHRSVSWYQQTPGQGLQFLFEYFSETQRNKGNFPGRFSGRQFSNSRSEMNVSTLELGDSALYLCASSPDRGQSTEAFFGQGTRLTVV.

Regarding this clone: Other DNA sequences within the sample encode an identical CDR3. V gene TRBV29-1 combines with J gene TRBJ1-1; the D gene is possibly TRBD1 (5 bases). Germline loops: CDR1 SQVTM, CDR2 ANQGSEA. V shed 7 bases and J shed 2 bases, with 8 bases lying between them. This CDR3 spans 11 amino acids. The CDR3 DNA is TGCAGCGCGAGGGGTAACACTGAAGCTTTCTTT. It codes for CSARGNTEAFF.

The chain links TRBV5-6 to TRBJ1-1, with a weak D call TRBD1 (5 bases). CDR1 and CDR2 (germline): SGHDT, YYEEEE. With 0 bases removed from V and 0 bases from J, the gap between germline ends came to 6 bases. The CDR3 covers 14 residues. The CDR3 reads CASSLAGMNTEAFF. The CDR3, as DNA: TGTGCCAGCAGCTTGGCAGGGATGAACACTGAAGCTTTCTTT. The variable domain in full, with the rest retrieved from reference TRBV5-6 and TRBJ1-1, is DAGVTQSPTHLIKTRGQQVTLRCSPKSGHDTVSWYQQALGQGPQFIFQYYEEEERQRGNFPDRFSGHQFPNYSSELNVNALLLGDSALYLCASSLAGMNTEAFFGQGTRLTVV.

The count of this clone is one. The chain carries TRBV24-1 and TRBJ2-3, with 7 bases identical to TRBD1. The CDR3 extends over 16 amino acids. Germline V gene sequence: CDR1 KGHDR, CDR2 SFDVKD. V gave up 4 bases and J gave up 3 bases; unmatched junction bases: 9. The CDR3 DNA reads TGTGCCACCAGTGACACCTCCGGGACAGTTACAGATACGCAGTATTTT. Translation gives CATSDTSGTVTDTQYF.

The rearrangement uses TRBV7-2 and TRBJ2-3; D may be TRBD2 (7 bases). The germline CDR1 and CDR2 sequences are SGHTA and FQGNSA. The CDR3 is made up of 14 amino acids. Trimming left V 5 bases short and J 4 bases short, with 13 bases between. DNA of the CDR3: TGTGCCAGCAGCCGCGGGGGCCCTTCAGATACGCAGTATTTT. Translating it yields CASSRGGPSDTQYF.